The T cell receptor (beta chain) described here comes from a study of T-cell memory formation after mild COVID-19. The germline V and J ends were trimmed by 2 bases and 3 bases, with 12 bases remaining between them. This CDR3 contains 15 residues. Germline V gives CDR1 SGHDT, CDR2 YYEEEE. MiXCR, applied by TCRdb to the 5' RACE reads, yields one record per CDR3 protein. The sample shows 50,000 or so distinct CDR3 sequences, more than 10% of them seen only once. The table lists this clonotype with a few counts. The V and J genes are TRBV5-6 and TRBJ1-5, with D possibly being TRBD1 (5 bases). The material sequenced was PBMCs or a T cell subset sorted from them (not recorded which). This TCR derives from a man younger than 35 who had mild COVID-19 (a few samples of this study predate the infection). Cell type and time point are not known. The CDR3 bases are TGTGCCAGCAGCTTACTGGGACTGCCCAATCAGCCCCAGCATTTT. It encodes CASSLLGLPNQPQHF.